Below, 28 T cell receptor beta chains from the same sample are listed, as sequenced in a study of regulatory T cells in long-lasting Graves disease. Sequencing libraries for TCR beta were prepared with iRepertoire HTBI primers and Arm-PCR of CDR3 regions. TCRdb passed the multiplex PCR reads through MiXCR, listing each CDR3 protein once. The table includes 500,000 or so distinct CDR3 sequences, around 15% detected once. Documented time point: newly diagnosed GD, antithyroid drugs for less than 3 months. PBMC RNA served as the TCR library source. The data also belong to a second study, concerning T cells in Graves' hyperthyroidism and ophthalmopathy.

The sample in question was peripheral blood mononuclear cells (PBMCs), obtained at new diagnosis, from a patient treated with antithyroid drugs. The receptors stem from a woman between 45 and 65 years old with Graves disease.

There are many counts of this clonotype. V usage is TRBV2 and J usage is TRBJ2-3; 7 nucleotides match TRBD2. Germline V gene lookup returns CDR1 SNHLY and CDR2 FYNNEI. With V trimmed by 2 bases and J by 4 bases, 6 bases remained unmatched. CDR3 length: 15 amino acids. The CDR3 DNA reads as TGTGCCAGCAGTGAATTTGCGGGAGTGGCAGATACGCAGTATTTT. Encoded protein: CASSEFAGVADTQYF.

This clonotype was counted at least ten times. The rearrangement uses TRBV30 and TRBJ1-1, with D unresolved. The CDR3 has 13 residues. Trimming took 2 bases from V and 3 from J, leaving 10 bases between them. Germline V CDR1 and CDR2: GTSNPN, SVGIG (reference sequence). The CDR3 nucleotides are TGTGCCTGGAGTCGGGGTCCCCACACTGAAGCTTTCTTT. It is translated as CAWSRGPHTEAFF.

This clonotype appeared many times. The rearrangement joins TRBV11-2 to TRBJ2-7; D perhaps matches TRBD2 (5 bases). Germline loops: CDR1 SGHAT, CDR2 FQNNGV. CDR3 length: 15 residues. V was trimmed by 5 bases and J by 3 bases, leaving 17 bases between them. For the CDR3, the DNA is TGTGCCAGCAGCCTACAGCGGTCCCTACGCTACGAGCAGTACTTC. Its protein product is CASSLQRSLRYEQYF.

This clonotype was counted only a few times. The chain has TRBV9 and TRBJ2-7, with D maybe TRBD2 (7 bases). Germline V gives CDR1 SGDLS, CDR2 YYNGEE. The length of the CDR3 is 15 residues. The V and J ends lost 4 bases and 0 bases respectively, with 14 bases between them. CDR3 region: CASSIGGGISYEQYF. The CDR3 bases are TGTGCCAGCAGCATAGGGGGAGGGATCTCCTACGAGCAGTACTTC.

There are many counts of this clonotype. This chain connects TRBV14 to TRBJ2-2; D perhaps matches TRBD2 (6 bases). The germline V gene encodes CDR1 SGHDN and CDR2 FVKESK. The CDR3 extends over 14 amino acids. V was trimmed by 4 bases and J by 6 bases, leaving 12 bases between them. DNA of the CDR3: TGTGCCAGCAGCCCCTCAACTAGCCCCGGGGAGCTGTTTTTT. Amino acids: CASSPSTSPGELFF.

The chain links TRBV9 to TRBJ1-4; 7 bases are a match to TRBD1. The V gene's germline CDR1 is SGDLS and CDR2 YYNGEE. The CDR3 extends over 16 amino acids. V lost 4 bases to trimming and J lost 2 bases; unmatched junction nucleotides: 8. The CDR3 sequence: CASSRTGQTTNEKLFF. The CDR3 DNA sequence: TGTGCCAGCAGCCGGACAGGTCAGACGACTAATGAAAAACTGTTTTTT.

There are many counts of this clonotype. This chain connects TRBV27 to TRBJ2-1; either TRBD1 or TRBD2 may fit D (5 bases each). CDR1 is MNHEY, CDR2 SMNVEV, per germline (reference sequence). With 5 bases removed from V and 4 bases from J, the gap between germline ends came to 21 bases. The CDR3 runs to 17 residues. Written as DNA, the CDR3 is TGTGCCAGCAGTGCCCGGGACCGACGTACCAAGTACAATGAGCAGTTCTTC. Amino acids: CASSARDRRTKYNEQFF.

A remark on this clonotype: Since no conserved phenylalanine or tryptophan closes the CDR3, a read error is the likely cause. The chain couples TRBV11-2 to TRBJ2-2; 8 bases line up with TRBD1. This CDR3 is built from 16 residues. Trimming at V came to 5 bases and at J to 6 bases, leaving 11 bases not matched to a gene. Per the germline V gene, CDR1 is SGHAT and CDR2 is FQNNGV. CDR3 amino acids: CASSQLRDRLAGELFS. The CDR3 region has the DNA TGTGCCAGCAGCCAACTGCGGGACAGGCTCGCCGGGGAGCTGTTTTCT.

Only a few counts were recorded for this clonotype. The CDR3 coding sequence is TGCAGCGTTGCAGGGGGGGATGAAGCTTTCTTT. Protein: CSVAGGDEAFF. This chain links TRBV29-1 with TRBJ1-1; 7 nucleotides line up with TRBD1. Per germline, CDR1 SQVTM and CDR2 ANQGSEA. The CDR3 has 11 amino acids. The V and J ends lost 4 bases and 7 bases, in that order; junction bases with no gene match: 3. Drawing the rest from reference TRBV29-1 and TRBJ1-1, the complete variable domain is SAVISQKPSRDICQRGTSLTIQCQVDSQVTMMFWYRQQPGQSLTLIATANQGSEATYESGFVIDKFPISRPNLTFSTLTVSNMSPEDSSIYLCSVAGGDEAFFGQGTRLTVV.

This clonotype was counted ten times or more. The V call is TRBV2, the J call TRBJ2-2; tentative D call: TRBD2 (6 bases). This CDR3 contains 17 residues. CDR1 is SNHLY and CDR2 is FYNNEI in the germline V gene. V was trimmed by 6 bases and J by 0 bases, leaving 17 bases between them. The CDR3 sequence is CASRNIAEKPNTGELFF. CDR3 DNA: TGTGCCAGCAGAAATATAGCGGAAAAACCGAACACCGGGGAGCTGTTTTTT.

This clonotype has at least ten counts. This sequence joins TRBV12-3 or TRBV12-4 and TRBJ2-3, with a possible D match to TRBD2 (5 bases). V gave up 7 bases and J gave up 1 base, with 12 bases separating them. The CDR3 consists of 14 residues. The CDR3, as DNA: TGTGCCAGCACCAAAGCGGAGCGCACAGATACGCAGTATTTT. Translating it yields CASTKAERTDTQYF.

This clonotype was detected many times. The chain joins TRBV20-1 to TRBJ1-1; D perhaps matches TRBD1 (5 bases). The ends were cut back, 5 bases at V and 0 bases at J, with 10 bases in the middle. Looked up from germline, CDR1 is DFQATT and CDR2 is SNEGSKA (reference sequence). This CDR3 comprises 13 residues. The CDR3 spells CSALDSMNTEAFF. The CDR3 DNA reads as TGCAGTGCTCTCGACAGCATGAACACTGAAGCTTTCTTT.

This clonotype was detected a few times. This may stem from a read error, because a much larger clone lies one nucleotide away. The genes are TRBV11-2 and TRBJ2-1; no reliable D call. The CDR3 is 16 residues long. Germline V gene lookup returns CDR1 SGHAT and CDR2 FQNNGV. Trimming removed 4 bases at V and 1 base at J, with 14 bases between. The CDR3 sequence: CASSSARRRSYNEQFF. DNA of the CDR3: TGTGCCAGCAGCTCAGCGCGGAGAAGGTCCTACAATGAGCAGTTCTTC.

This clonotype is a singleton in its sample. The chain joins TRBV27 to TRBJ2-3; 7 bases fit TRBD1. J gave up 8 bases and V 6 bases, and 11 bases lay outside the gene matches. In germline, CDR1 is MNHEY, CDR2 SMNVEV (reference sequence). CDR3 size: 14 residues. In DNA, the CDR3 is TGTGCCAGCAGCAGACGCCTCAGGGGGTTTACGCAGTATTTT. Translation gives CASSRRLRGFTQYF.

This clonotype was detected a few times. The gene calls are TRBV28 and TRBJ2-6, with a tentative D call TRBD1 (5 bases). The CDR3 has 16 amino acids. CDR1 MDHEN and CDR2 SYDVKM come from the germline V gene. V lost 3 bases and J 0 bases, leaving 9 bases between the germline ends. The CDR3 nucleotides are TGTGCCAGCAGTTTTGACAGCCTCTCTGGGGCCAACGTCCTGACTTTC. It codes for CASSFDSLSGANVLTF.

This clonotype occurred many times. The chain combines TRBV12-3 or TRBV12-4 with TRBJ2-3; tentatively, D is TRBD2 (5 bases). CDR3 length: 16 residues. The V gene lost 6 bases and the J gene lost 2 bases, with 18 bases spanning the gap. The CDR3 DNA is TGTGCCAGCAGCCAAACGTACAGCGGCCCCACAGATACGCAGTATTTT. Protein sequence: CASSQTYSGPTDTQYF.

Ten or more counts support this clonotype. This chain connects TRBV28 to TRBJ2-7, with D possibly TRBD2 on 6 matching bases. The CDR3 loop spans 13 amino acids. The V and J ends lost 6 bases and 3 bases respectively, with 12 bases between them. Germline-derived CDR1 and CDR2 are MDHEN and SYDVKM. CDR3 sequence (DNA): TGTGCCAGCAGCACCGGGACTGTCTACGAGCAGTACTTC. This translates into CASSTGTVYEQYF.

This clonotype appeared many times. The chain is built from TRBV27 and TRBJ2-1; 13 bases agree with TRBD2. Germline V gene data show CDR1 as MNHEY and CDR2 as SMNVEV (reference sequence). V shed 7 bases and J 5 bases; nucleotides not matched to a gene: 8. The length of the CDR3 is 16 residues. The CDR3 DNA reads as TGTGCCAGCACTAAAGAACTAGCGGGAGGGAACAATGAGCAGTTCTTC. It encodes CASTKELAGGNNEQFF.

This clonotype was observed at least ten times. The chain couples TRBV2 to TRBJ1-2, with a tentative D call TRBD1 (5 bases). This CDR3 is 14 amino acids long. V was clipped by 6 bases and J by 0 bases, with 11 bases between them. Germline V gives CDR1 SNHLY, CDR2 FYNNEI. The CDR3 loop is CASSRDGANYGYTF. The CDR3 coding sequence is TGTGCCAGCAGCCGGGACGGGGCTAACTATGGCTACACCTTC. The variable domain in full, with the rest retrieved from reference TRBV2 and TRBJ1-2, is EPEVTQTPSHQVTQMGQEVILRCVPISNHLYFYWYRQILGQKVEFLVSFYNNEISEKSEIFDDQFSVERPDGSNFTLKIRSTKLEDSAMYFCASSRDGANYGYTFGSGTRLTVV.

This clonotype was counted many times. V usage is TRBV20-1 and J usage is TRBJ2-5, with 8 positions matching TRBD1. V gave up 3 bases and J gave up 5 bases; unmatched junction bases: 8. This CDR3 spans 14 amino acids. CDR1 and CDR2 from the germline V gene are DFQATT and SNEGSKA (reference sequence). DNA of the CDR3: TGCAGTGCTAGGCTGACAGGGGTCGGGGAGACCCAGTACTTC. The encoded protein is CSARLTGVGETQYF.

This clonotype was counted ten times or more. The J gene is TRBJ2-2, the V gene TRBV6-5; D uncertain. The germline V gene encodes CDR1 MNHEY and CDR2 SVGAGI. The CDR3 runs 16 residues. Trimming left V 1 base short and J 7 bases short, with 16 bases between. Here the CDR3 reads CASSYFGTTDGGELFF. DNA for the CDR3: TGTGCCAGCAGTTACTTTGGAACTACCGATGGCGGGGAGCTGTTTTTT.

Worth noting for this clonotype: A much larger clonotype is one base distant, so this may be a read error. The chain uses TRBV20-1 and TRBJ2-7; TRBD1 agrees at 7 bases. The CDR3 extends over 14 amino acids. Germline V CDR1 and CDR2: DFQATT, SNEGSKA (reference sequence). V was clipped by 7 bases and J by 7 bases; unmatched bases: 16. CDR3: CSGGTVSSYNEQYF. In DNA, the CDR3 is TGCAGTGGAGGGACAGTCAGCTCCTACAATGAGCAGTACTTC.

The chain has TRBV29-1 and TRBJ2-1, with D possibly being TRBD1 (5 bases). The germline V gene encodes CDR1 SQVTM and CDR2 ANQGSEA. This CDR3 contains 13 residues. V shed 7 bases and J shed 7 bases, with 17 bases lying between them. CDR3 nucleotides: TGCAGCGGGGGCGATCCGCTCGGAAATGAGCAGTTCTTC. This gives the protein CSGGDPLGNEQFF.

In its sample, this clonotype was seen many times. The J gene is TRBJ2-7, the V gene TRBV3-1, with 11 nucleotides matching TRBD2. This CDR3 contains 14 residues. J gave up 0 bases and V 10 bases, and 5 bases lay outside the gene matches. Germline values: CDR1 LGHDT, CDR2 YNNKEL (reference sequence). CDR3 DNA: TGTGCCACAAGAACTAGCGGGAGCTCCTACGAGCAGTACTTC. Translating it yields CATRTSGSSYEQYF.

This clonotype was observed a handful of times. CDR3 sequence reads: CASSVAGDPRLGEKLFF. The DNA of the CDR3 is TGTGCCAGCAGCGTAGCGGGGGACCCTAGACTGGGTGAAAAACTGTTTTTT. The chain couples TRBV9 to TRBJ1-4, with TRBD1 as a possible D gene (5 bases). The CDR3 extends over 17 amino acids. CDR1 is SGDLS, CDR2 YYNGEE, per germline. V dropped 0 bases and J dropped 7 bases, with 19 bases sitting between them. The full variable domain, with the rest looked up from reference TRBV9 and TRBJ1-4, is DSGVTQTPKHLITATGQRVTLRCSPRSGDLSVYWYQQSLDQGLQFLIQYYNGEERAKGNILERFSAQQFPDLHSELNLSSLELGDSALYFCASSVAGDPRLGEKLFFGSGTQLSVL.

The table lists this clonotype with many counts. The rearrangement joins TRBV6-5 to TRBJ1-3; D not certain. The germline V and J ends were trimmed by 0 bases and 0 bases, with 6 bases remaining between them. Germline V lookup: CDR1 MNHEY, CDR2 SVGAGI. The CDR3 spans 15 residues. CDR3 DNA sequence: TGTGCCAGCAGTTACTCGGCCAGCTCTGGAAACACCATATATTTT. It is translated as CASSYSASSGNTIYF.

This clonotype was seen repeatedly, ten times or more. The rearrangement uses TRBV13 and TRBJ2-7, with D possibly TRBD1 on 8 matching bases. Germline CDR1 and CDR2: PRHDT and FYEKMQ (reference sequence). The V end lost 5 bases, the J end lost 5 bases, and 19 bases lay between the germline ends. The CDR3 consists of 15 residues. The CDR3 region is CASSHPGGGSHEQYF. The CDR3 DNA sequence: TGTGCCAGCAGCCACCCAGGGGGCGGGAGCCACGAGCAGTACTTC.

On this clonotype: This likely reflects a read error, since a far larger clone is one base away. V gene TRBV28 combines with J gene TRBJ2-1; D assignment may be TRBD1 or TRBD2 (5 bases each). Between the trimmed V and J ends, which lost 6 bases and 10 bases, there was a span of 25 bases. In germline, CDR1 is MDHEN, CDR2 SYDVKM. This CDR3 contains 16 residues. CDR3 loop: CASSPFLGTRTYEQFF. In DNA, the CDR3 is TGTGCCAGCAGCCCCTTCTTAGGGACCCGAACCTACGAGCAGTTCTTC.